One and the same sample provided the 8 T cell receptor beta chains below, sequenced in a study of T cell responses to AZD1222 COVID-19 vaccine. Assay used: immunoSEQ multiplex PCR; TCRdb lists only in-frame clones, some missing. The sample consists of some 170,000 clones, more than 85% of them appearing once. This specimen consisted of peripheral blood, obtained 28 days after the second AZD1222 dose. The receptors shown here come from an adult who received the AZD1222 COVID-19 vaccine.

This clone turned up a few times. This specimen includes other DNA sequences encoding the same CDR3. This chain uses TRBV27 with TRBJ2-7; D is uncertain. Between the trimmed V and J ends, which lost 4 bases and 2 bases, there was a span of 6 bases. Germline V gives CDR1 MNHEY, CDR2 SMNVEV (reference sequence). This CDR3 has 12 residues. The CDR3 bases are TGTGCCAGCAGTTCCACAGCCTACGAGCAGTACTTC. It yields the protein CASSSTAYEQYF.

The V call is TRBV10-3, the J call TRBJ1-1; D gene ambiguous. CDR1 and CDR2 from the germline V gene are ENHRY and SYGVKD. V was clipped by 6 bases and J by 2 bases, with 13 bases between them. This CDR3 region has 14 residues. CDR3: CAIRSQAPNTEAFF. CDR3 bases: TGTGCCATCAGGTCCCAGGCCCCTAACACTGAAGCTTTCTTT.

The chain couples TRBV5-1 to TRBJ2-1; 11 nucleotides line up with TRBD1. Unmatched junction bases numbered 28, after V lost 4 bases and J lost 4 bases. Germline CDR1 SGHRS, CDR2 YFSETQ. This CDR3 spans 23 amino acids. CDR3: CASSHTGTGGVPVRRLQYNEQFF. The CDR3 DNA sequence: TGCGCCAGCAGCCATACCGGGACAGGGGGTGTACCGGTCCGGCGCCTACAGTACAATGAGCAGTTCTTC.

V is TRBV4-1 and J is TRBJ2-3; D unclear. This CDR3 has 12 residues. From germline, CDR1 is MGHRA and CDR2 YSYEKL. The V gene lost 6 bases and the J gene lost 2 bases, with 6 bases spanning the gap. CDR3 nucleotides: TGCGCCAGCAGAAGCCTCACAGATACGCAGTATTTT. Residues: CASRSLTDTQYF.

The chain employs TRBV6-5 and TRBJ1-6; TRBD1 matches at 7 bases. The germline CDR1 and CDR2 sequences are MNHEY and SVGAGI. The ends lost 6 bases at V and 7 bases at J; junction bases unmatched: 6. The CDR3 has 14 residues. The CDR3 region has the DNA TGTGCCAGCAGGAACAGGGGAGGAAATTCACCCCTCCACTTT. Protein: CASRNRGGNSPLHF.

V and J are TRBV19 and TRBJ2-7; 14 bases map to TRBD2. This CDR3 contains 17 residues. V was clipped by 6 bases and J by 2 bases; unmatched bases: 9. Germline values: CDR1 LNHDA, CDR2 SQIVND (reference sequence). The CDR3 loop reads CASSSGLAGGPTYEQYF. The CDR3 bases are TGTGCCAGTAGCTCAGGACTAGCGGGGGGTCCAACCTACGAGCAGTACTTC. Drawing the rest from reference TRBV19 and TRBJ2-7, the complete variable domain is DGGITQSPKYLFRKEGQNVTLSCEQNLNHDAMYWYRQDPGQGLRLIYYSQIVNDFQKGDIAEGYSVSREKKESFPLTVTSAQKNPTAFYLCASSSGLAGGPTYEQYFGPGTRLTVT.

V and J are TRBV5-6 and TRBJ1-6; D remains unclear. Trimming shortened V by 6 bases and J by 9 bases, and 16 bases separated the two germline ends. Germline V gives CDR1 SGHDT, CDR2 YYEEEE. The CDR3 length is 14 residues. CDR3 bases: TGTGCCAGCACCCCGGGAGCAGGAGGTTCACCCCTCCACTTT. It translates to CASTPGAGGSPLHF.

The gene calls are TRBV7-2 and TRBJ2-5; 8 positions match TRBD2. This CDR3 spans 15 amino acids. Germline values: CDR1 SGHTA, CDR2 FQGNSA. J lost 5 bases, V lost 5 bases, and 10 bases had no gene match. CDR3 sequence reads: CASSPVLGTSETQYF. CDR3 in DNA: TGTGCCAGCAGCCCGGTTTTGGGGACTAGTGAGACCCAGTACTTC.